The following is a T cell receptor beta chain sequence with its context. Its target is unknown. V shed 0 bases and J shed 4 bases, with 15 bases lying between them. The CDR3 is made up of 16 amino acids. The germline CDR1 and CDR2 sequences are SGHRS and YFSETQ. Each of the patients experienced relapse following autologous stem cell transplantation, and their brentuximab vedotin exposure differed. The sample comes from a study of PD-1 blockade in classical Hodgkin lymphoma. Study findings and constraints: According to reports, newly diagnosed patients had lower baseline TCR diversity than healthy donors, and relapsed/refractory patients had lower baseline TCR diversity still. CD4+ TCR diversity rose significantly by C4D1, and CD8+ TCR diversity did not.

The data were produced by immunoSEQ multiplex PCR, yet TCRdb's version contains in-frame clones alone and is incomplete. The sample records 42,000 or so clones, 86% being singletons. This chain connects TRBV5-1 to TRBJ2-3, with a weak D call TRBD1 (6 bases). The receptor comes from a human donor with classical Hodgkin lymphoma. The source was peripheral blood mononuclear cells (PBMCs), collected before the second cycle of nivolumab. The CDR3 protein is CASSLAVTGGSDTQYF. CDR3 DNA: TGCGCCAGCAGCTTGGCCGTGACAGGAGGTTCAGATACGCAGTATTTT. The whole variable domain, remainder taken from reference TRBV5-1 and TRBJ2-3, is KAGVTQTPRYLIKTRGQQVTLSCSPISGHRSVSWYQQTPGQGLQFLFEYFSETQRNKGNFPGRFSGRQFSNSRSEMNVSTLELGDSALYLCASSLAVTGGSDTQYFGPGTRLTVL.